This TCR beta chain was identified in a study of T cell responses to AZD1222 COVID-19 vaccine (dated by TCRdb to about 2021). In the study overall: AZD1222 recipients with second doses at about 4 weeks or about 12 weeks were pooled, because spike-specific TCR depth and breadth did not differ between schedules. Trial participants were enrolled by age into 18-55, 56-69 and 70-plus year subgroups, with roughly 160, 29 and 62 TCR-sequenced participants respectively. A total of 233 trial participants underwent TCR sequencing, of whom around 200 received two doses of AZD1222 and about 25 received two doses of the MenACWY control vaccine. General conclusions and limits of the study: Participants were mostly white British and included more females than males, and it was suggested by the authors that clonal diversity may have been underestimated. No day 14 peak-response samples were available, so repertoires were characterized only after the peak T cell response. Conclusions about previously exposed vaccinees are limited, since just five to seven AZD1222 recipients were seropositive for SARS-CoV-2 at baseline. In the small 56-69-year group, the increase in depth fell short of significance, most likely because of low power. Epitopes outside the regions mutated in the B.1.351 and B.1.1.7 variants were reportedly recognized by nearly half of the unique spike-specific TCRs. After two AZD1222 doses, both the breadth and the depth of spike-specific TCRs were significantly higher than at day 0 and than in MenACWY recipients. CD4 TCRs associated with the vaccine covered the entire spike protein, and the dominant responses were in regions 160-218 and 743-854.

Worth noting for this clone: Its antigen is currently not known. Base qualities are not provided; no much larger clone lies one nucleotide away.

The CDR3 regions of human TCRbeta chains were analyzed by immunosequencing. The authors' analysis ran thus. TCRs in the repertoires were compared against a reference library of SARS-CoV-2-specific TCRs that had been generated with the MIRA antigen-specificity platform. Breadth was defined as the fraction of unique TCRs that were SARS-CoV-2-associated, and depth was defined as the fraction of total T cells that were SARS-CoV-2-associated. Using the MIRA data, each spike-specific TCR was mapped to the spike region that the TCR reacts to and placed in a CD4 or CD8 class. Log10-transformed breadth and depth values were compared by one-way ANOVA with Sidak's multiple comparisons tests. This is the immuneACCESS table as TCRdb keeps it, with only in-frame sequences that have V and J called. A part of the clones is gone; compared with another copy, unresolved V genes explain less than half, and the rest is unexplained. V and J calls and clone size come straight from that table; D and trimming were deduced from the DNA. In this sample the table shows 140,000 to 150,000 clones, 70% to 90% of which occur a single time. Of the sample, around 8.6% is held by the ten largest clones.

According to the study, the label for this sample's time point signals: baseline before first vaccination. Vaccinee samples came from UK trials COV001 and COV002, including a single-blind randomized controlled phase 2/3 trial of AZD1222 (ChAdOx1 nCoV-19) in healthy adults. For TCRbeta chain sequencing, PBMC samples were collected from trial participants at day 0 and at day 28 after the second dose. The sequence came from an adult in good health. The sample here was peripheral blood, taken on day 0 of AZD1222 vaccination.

The CDR3 protein sequence reads: CASSQGGAQHF. The bases are TGTGCCAGCAGCCAGGGAGGGGCCCAGCATTTT. The chain is made from TRBV3-1 (or the pseudogene TRBV3-2) and TRBJ1-5; TRBD1 is possibly the D segment (5 matching bases). V loses 3 bases, J loses 11 bases, and the germline ends lie 8 bases apart. The CDR3 spans 11 residues, from the cysteine through the phenylalanine. Just CDR3 DNA is preserved here, 33 bases in frame from base 1. Looking up the germline V gene (reference sequence) yields CDR1 LGHDT and CDR2 YNNKEL.